A selection of T cell receptor beta chains follows, all from one sample in a study of control samples from healthy donors and cancer patients. Profiled with immunoSEQ multiplex PCR; TCRdb holds only in-frame clones, not every one. The repertoire holds roughly 80,000 clones, around 92% seen once, with over 4.5% in the top ten. The specimen was blood. The receptors originated from a woman in her sixties or seventies in good health. The CDR3 runs from the conserved cysteine through the conserved F or W.

>TRBJ2-7|TRBV9
CASSVASGATYEQYF
>TRBJ2-7|TRBV5-1
CASSLAAGQLSYEQYF
>TRBJ2-6|TRBV30
CAWIRLNPNAGANVLTF
>TRBJ1-1|TRBV2
CASSVSPGADTEAFF
>TRBJ1-1|TRBV6-5
CASSYSFGDSEAFF
>TRBJ1-6|TRBV10-3
CAISAVAAGGNSPLHF
>TRBJ2-1|TRBV6-5
CASAAGIIVNEQFF
>TRBJ2-2|TRBV6-4
CASSAGPNTGELFF
>TRBJ1-5|TRBV30
CAWSVRLNQPQHF
>TRBJ2-1|TRBV24-1
CATGGGNEQFF
>TRBJ2-7|TRBV15
CATSGQGEGYEQYF
>TRBJ2-5|TRBV19
CASSIGSGGRVETQYF
>TRBJ2-7|TRBV6-6
CASSWTGGVREQYF
>TRBJ2-1|TRBV10-3
CAISDNGLAGGSSEQFF
>TRBJ1-2|TRBV28
CASSSPSQNYGYTF
>TRBJ1-2|TRBV5-1
CASSRTDYGYTF
>TRBJ1-5|TRBV5-1
CASSLVGESNQPQHF
>TRBJ2-7|TRBV2
CASSEVRADPTYEQYF
>TRBJ2-2|TRBV7-9
CARGLAANTGELFF
>TRBJ1-3|TRBV19
CASSIRDTYGNTIYF
>TRBJ1-2|TRBV7-9
CASTNDNYGYTF
>TRBJ1-2|TRBV24-1
CATSDTGYYGYTF
>TRBJ1-5|TRBV6-1
CASSTGTGRNQPQHF
>TRBJ1-1|TRBV4-1
CASSQEVPAGLDTEAFF
>TRBJ2-2|TRBV12-3/TRBV12-4
CASSFGLERELFF
>TRBJ1-1|TRBV5-1
CASTQTEDTEAFF
>TRBJ2-7|TRBV10-2
CASSGSGATYEQYF
>TRBJ1-2|TRBV5-4
CASSLGVGREAYGYTF
>TRBJ2-1|TRBV18
CASSPTAGLAGVGNEQFF
>TRBJ2-5|TRBV20-1
CSASGPETQYF
>TRBJ2-7|TRBV6-2/TRBV6-3
CASSYGRNYEQYF
>TRBJ1-2|TRBV7-8
CASSLRDSRGYTF
>TRBJ1-1|TRBV5-1
CASSLEGRDTEAFF
>TRBJ2-7|TRBV6-5
CASSYSGTSFYEQYF
>TRBJ2-1|TRBV19
CASNGWDYNEQFF
>TRBJ2-1|TRBV7-9
CASSFTPIAASYNEQFF
>TRBJ1-1|TRBV28
CASSPFPGGGDTEAFF
>TRBJ2-2|TRBV5-8
CASSLDLSGRAGSGELFF
>TRBJ2-1|TRBV19
CASSQKASGVLNEQFF
>TRBJ1-1|TRBV6-5
CAINEEDGKNTEAFF
>TRBJ2-7|TRBV2
CASRDRDASYEQYF
>TRBJ1-2|TRBV6-2/TRBV6-3
CASSRYRGGYGYTF
>TRBJ1-2|TRBV5-6
CASSFGQGNYGYTF
>TRBJ2-1|TRBV19
CASSPRSSGTAGVKNEQFF
>TRBJ1-1|TRBV19
CASRMDRGFGNTEAFF
>TRBJ1-2|TRBV10-3
CAIRTGQSIYGYTF